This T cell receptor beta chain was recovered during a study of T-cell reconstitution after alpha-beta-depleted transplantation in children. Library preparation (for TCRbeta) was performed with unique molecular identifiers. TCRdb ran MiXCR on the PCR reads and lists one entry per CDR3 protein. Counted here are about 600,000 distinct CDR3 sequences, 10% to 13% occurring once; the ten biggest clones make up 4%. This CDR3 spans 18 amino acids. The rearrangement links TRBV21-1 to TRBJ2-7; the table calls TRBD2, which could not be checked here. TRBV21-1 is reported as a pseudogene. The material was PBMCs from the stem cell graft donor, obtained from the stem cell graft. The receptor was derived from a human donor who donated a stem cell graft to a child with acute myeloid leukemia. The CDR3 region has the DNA TGTGCCAGCACCCCTGGGGAGACTAGCGGAAACGTCTCCTACGAGCAGTACTTC. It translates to CASTPGETSGNVSYEQYF.